What follows is one TCR beta chain and its context. This clone was found a few times. Its antigen has not been determined. Qualities for individual bases were not recorded, and no much larger clone is one base off. This sample was included in a study of blood T cell repertoires in COVID-19 (dated by TCRdb to 2019 to 2021). Notes on the research overall: Collaborator samples came from the United States, Italy and Spain and covered acute and convalescent phases of COVID-19. The material from the prospective study consisted of cDNA or gDNA derived from T cells, B-cell-depleted T cells, or PBMCs. The dataset comprised deeply sampled blood TCRbeta repertoires from subjects exposed to, actively infected with, or recovered from COVID-19. The repertoires were released in a freely available public database intended as a resource for research on the immune response to SARS-CoV-2. Samples were obtained from the ongoing ImmuneRACE study (first 160 participants) and from 1,200 or so subjects provided by 6 global collaborators. Nearly every sample came with metadata listing a de-identified subject ID, COVID-19 status, age in years and sex. HLA class I and class II types, where available, came from metadata supplied by the sample provider rather than from assay-based typing.

TCRbeta CDR3 regions were amplified from genomic DNA by means of the immunoSEQ Assay, a bias-controlled multiplex PCR. As for the authors' bioinformatics: The number of nucleated cells in each sample was estimated from the amplification of reference gene primers within the assay. Sequence reads were collapsed and filtered to measure the absolute abundance of every unique TCRbeta CDR3 rearrangement. For each sample, productive Simpson clonality was calculated as the square root of Simpson's diversity index over productive rearrangements. What TCRdb holds here is the immuneACCESS table cut down to in-frame rearrangements. Part of the clones is not present; checked against another copy, under half of the missing clones reflect an unresolved V gene, and the others are unexplained. Clone size and the V and J calls come from that table; the DNA yielded D and trimming. The sample table records some 120,000 clones; around 80% of these occur just once. The ten most abundant clones make up about 6% of the sample.

Results and caveats for the whole study, not just this receptor: How much clinical and demographic metadata was included differed by source and by participant, and the metadata was provided uncurated.

Whole blood was collected in K2EDTA tubes by collaborating institutions according to the institutions' own protocols. For TCRbeta analysis, collaborator samples were shipped as frozen whole blood, as isolated PBMCs, or as DNA extracted from either sample type. Sample: peripheral blood. This TCR came from an elderly man with active or convalescent COVID-19.

The nucleotides read TGTGCCAGCAGCTTTCAACGAGGAGCGAACACCGGGGAGCTGTTTTTT. Its translation reads: CASSFQRGANTGELFF. The chain is assembled from TRBV5-4 and TRBJ2-2, with the D gene call left open. From the cysteine up to the phenylalanine, the CDR3 has a length of 16 residues. CDR3 DNA only is kept here, 48 bases in frame from base 1. Per the germline V gene (reference sequence), SGHNT is the CDR1 and YYREEE is the CDR2. V and J lose 2 bases and 0 bases, and a span of 11 bases separates them.